This T cell receptor (beta chain) is from a study of T cell repertoires in cytomegalovirus infection. TCRdb processed the reads anew with MiXCR; each CDR3 protein has one entry. The sample has 200,000 or so distinct CDR3 sequences; less than 50% are singletons. At least ten counts were recorded for this clonotype. The target antigen is unknown. The CDR3 is 16 residues long. The germline V and J ends were trimmed by 2 bases and 0 bases, with 10 bases remaining between them. Germline V lookup: CDR1 SEHNR, CDR2 FQNEAQ (reference sequence). The receptor's source is a human donor in good health (CMV status not recorded). Some clones in this sample may be carry-over from other donors' samples. V and J are TRBV7-9 and TRBJ2-2; D remains ambiguous. Sequenced here: CD8+ T cells from cultured PBMCs, sampled from culture after CMV antigen stimulation. CDR3 region: CASSLSNSANTGELFF. The CDR3 DNA follows: TGTGCCAGCAGCTTAAGTAACTCCGCGAACACCGGGGAGCTGTTTTTT.